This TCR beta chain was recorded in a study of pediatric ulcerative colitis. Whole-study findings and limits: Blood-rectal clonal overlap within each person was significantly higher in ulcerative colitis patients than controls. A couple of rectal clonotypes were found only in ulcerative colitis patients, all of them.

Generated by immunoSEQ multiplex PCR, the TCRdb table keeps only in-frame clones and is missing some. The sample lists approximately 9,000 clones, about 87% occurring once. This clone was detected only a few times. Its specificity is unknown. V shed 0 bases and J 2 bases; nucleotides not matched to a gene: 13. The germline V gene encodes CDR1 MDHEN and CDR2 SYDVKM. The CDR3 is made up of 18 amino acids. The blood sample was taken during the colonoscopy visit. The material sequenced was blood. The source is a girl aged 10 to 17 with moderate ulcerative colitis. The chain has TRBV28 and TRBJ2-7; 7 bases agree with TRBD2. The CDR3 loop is CASSLWGGRGTATYEQYF. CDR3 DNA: TGTGCCAGCAGTTTATGGGGGGGGAGAGGGACGGCCACCTACGAGCAGTACTTC.